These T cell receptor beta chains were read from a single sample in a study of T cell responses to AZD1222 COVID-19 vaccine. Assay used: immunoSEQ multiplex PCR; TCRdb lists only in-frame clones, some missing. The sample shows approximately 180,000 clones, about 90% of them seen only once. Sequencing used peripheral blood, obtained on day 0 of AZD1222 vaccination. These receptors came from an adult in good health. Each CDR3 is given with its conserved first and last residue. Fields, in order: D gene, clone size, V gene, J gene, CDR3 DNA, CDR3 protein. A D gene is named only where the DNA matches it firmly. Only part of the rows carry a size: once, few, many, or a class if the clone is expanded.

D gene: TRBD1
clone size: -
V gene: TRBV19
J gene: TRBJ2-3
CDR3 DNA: TGTGCCAGTAGTATAGATGGGACAGGGGCTTTCACAGATACGCAGTATTTT
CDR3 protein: CASSIDGTGAFTDTQYF

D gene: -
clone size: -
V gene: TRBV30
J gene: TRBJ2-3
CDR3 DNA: TGTGCCTGGAGCCCCAACTCGCGGGGGCTCACAGATACGCAGTATTTT
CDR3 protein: CAWSPNSRGLTDTQYF

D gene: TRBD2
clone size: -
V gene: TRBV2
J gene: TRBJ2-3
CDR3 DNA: TGTGCCAGCAGTGAGACTAGCGGGAGTCCAGATACGCAGTATTTT
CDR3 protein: CASSETSGSPDTQYF

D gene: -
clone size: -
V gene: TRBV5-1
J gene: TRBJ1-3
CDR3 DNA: TGCGCCAGCAGCTTGGATACTGGGGTCCCATCTGGAAACACCATATATTTT
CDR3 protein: CASSLDTGVPSGNTIYF

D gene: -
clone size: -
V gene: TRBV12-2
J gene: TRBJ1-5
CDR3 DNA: TGTGCAAGTCGCCAAGGGGAGTCCAATCAGCCCCAGCATTTT
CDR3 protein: CASRQGESNQPQHF

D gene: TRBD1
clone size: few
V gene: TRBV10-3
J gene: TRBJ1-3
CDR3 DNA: TGTGCCATCAGTGACCAGAATTCCGGGACAGACTCTGGAAACACCATATATTTT
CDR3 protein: CAISDQNSGTDSGNTIYF

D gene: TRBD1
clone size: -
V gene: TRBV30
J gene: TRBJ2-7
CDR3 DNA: TGTGCCTGTACAAAACGGGACAGGGCGTCCGAGCAGTACTTC
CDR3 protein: CACTKRDRASEQYF

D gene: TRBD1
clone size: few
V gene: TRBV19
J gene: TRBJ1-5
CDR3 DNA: TGTGCCAGTAGGATGACAGGGGGCCAGCCCCAGCATTTT
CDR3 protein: CASRMTGGQPQHF

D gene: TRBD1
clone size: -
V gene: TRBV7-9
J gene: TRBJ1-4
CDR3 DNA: TGTGCCAGCAGCTCCATTACAGGGGGCGAAGAAAAACTGTTTTTT
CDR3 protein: CASSSITGGEEKLFF

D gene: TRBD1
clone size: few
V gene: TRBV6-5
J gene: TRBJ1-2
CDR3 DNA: TGTGCCAGCATAGTTTGGCAGGGGGAGGACTACACCTTC
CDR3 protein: CASIVWQGEDYTF

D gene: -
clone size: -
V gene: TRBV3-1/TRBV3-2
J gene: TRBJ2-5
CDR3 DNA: TGTGCCAGCAGCGCCCGGACTCTCCTAAGTGGGGAGACCCAGTACTTC
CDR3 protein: CASSARTLLSGETQYF

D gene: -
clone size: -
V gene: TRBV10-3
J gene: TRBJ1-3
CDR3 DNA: TGTGCCATCAGCCCGACAGCGAGCTCTGGAAACACCATATATTTT
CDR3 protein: CAISPTASSGNTIYF

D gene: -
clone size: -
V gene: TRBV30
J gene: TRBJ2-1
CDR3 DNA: TGTGCCTGGAGTAGAGGGTACGGCAATGAGCAGTTCTTC
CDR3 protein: CAWSRGYGNEQFF

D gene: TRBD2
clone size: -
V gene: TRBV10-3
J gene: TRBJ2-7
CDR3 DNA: TGTGCCATCAGTGGCTCAAGCGGGGGGGCCGCCTACGAGCAGTACTTC
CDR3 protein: CAISGSSGGAAYEQYF

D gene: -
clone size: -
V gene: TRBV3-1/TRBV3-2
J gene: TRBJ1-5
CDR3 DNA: TGTGCCAGCAGCCAAGGTTCCGACCAGCCCCAGCATTTT
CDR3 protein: CASSQGSDQPQHF

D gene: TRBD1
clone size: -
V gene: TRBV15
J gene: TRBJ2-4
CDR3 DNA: TGTGCCACCAGCAGGCTCGGGACAGGGGAAAACATTCAGTACTTC
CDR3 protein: CATSRLGTGENIQYF

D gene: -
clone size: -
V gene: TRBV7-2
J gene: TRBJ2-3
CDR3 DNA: TGTGCCAGCAGCCCTGACCCAATACCAGATACGCAGTATTTT
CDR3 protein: CASSPDPIPDTQYF

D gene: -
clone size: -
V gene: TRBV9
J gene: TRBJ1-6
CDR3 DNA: TGTGCCAGCAGCGTAGGACAGTCTTATTCACCCCTCCACTTT
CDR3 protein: CASSVGQSYSPLHF

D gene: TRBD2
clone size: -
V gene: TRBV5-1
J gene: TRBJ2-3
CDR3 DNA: TGCGCCAGCAGCTTGGCCTCTAGCGGGAGGGGAGCAGATACGCAGTATTTT
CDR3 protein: CASSLASSGRGADTQYF

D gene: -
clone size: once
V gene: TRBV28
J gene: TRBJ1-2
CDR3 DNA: TGTGCCAGCGTTACGGGAGTGGGGAATGGCTACACCTTC
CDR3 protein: CASVTGVGNGYTF

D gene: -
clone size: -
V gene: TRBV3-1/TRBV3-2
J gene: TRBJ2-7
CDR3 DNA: TGTGCCAGCAGCCAAGGGGGGACGGGCTCCTACGAGCAGTACTTC
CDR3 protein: CASSQGGTGSYEQYF

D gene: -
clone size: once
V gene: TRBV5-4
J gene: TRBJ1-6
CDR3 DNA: TGTGCCAGCAGCTTGAGCGGGGGGAGTAAGTCCCTCCACTTT
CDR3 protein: CASSLSGGSKSLHF

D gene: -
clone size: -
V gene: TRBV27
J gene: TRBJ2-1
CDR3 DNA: TGTGCCAGCAGTTTTAATCCCGGGACCTCGATCAGGGAGCAGTTCTTC
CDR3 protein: CASSFNPGTSIREQFF

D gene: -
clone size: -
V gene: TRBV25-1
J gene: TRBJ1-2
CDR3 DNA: TGTGCCAGCAGTGAATCGGTCGTGGATGGCTACACCTTC
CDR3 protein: CASSESVVDGYTF

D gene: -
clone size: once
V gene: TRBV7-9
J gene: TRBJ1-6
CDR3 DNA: TGTGCCAGCAGCCACTCCCAGCCTACCCTTTTTGATAATTCACCCCTCCACTTT
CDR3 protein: CASSHSQPTLFDNSPLHF

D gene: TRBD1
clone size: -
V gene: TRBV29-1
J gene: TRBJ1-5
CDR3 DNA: TGCAGCGTTGCACAGGGGGCGGAACAGCCCCAGCATTTT
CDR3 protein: CSVAQGAEQPQHF

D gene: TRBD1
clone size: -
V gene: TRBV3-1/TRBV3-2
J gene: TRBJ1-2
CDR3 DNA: TGTGCCAGCAGCCCGACAGGGAAAACTGGCTACACCTTC
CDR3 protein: CASSPTGKTGYTF

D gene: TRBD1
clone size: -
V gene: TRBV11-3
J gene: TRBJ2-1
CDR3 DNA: TGTGCCAGCAGCTTACAGGGGGCAAGGAATGAGCAGTTCTTC
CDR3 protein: CASSLQGARNEQFF

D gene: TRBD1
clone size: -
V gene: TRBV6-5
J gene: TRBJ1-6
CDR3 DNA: TGTGCCAGCAGTTCCCGGGACAGTTATAATTCACCCCTCCACTTT
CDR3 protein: CASSSRDSYNSPLHF

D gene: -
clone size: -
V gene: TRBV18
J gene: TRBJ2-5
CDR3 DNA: TGTGCCAGCTCACCACCGAAGCAGGTGCAAGAGACCCAGTACTTC
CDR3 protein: CASSPPKQVQETQYF

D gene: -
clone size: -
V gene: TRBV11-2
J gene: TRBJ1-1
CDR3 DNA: TGTGCCAGCAGCTTAGGTCCGAGGAACACTGAAGCTTTCTTT
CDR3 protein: CASSLGPRNTEAFF

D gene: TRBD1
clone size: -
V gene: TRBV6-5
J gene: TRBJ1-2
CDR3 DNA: TGTGCCAGCAGTCCTGGGACAGGGGGGGATCTTGGCTACACCTTC
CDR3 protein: CASSPGTGGDLGYTF